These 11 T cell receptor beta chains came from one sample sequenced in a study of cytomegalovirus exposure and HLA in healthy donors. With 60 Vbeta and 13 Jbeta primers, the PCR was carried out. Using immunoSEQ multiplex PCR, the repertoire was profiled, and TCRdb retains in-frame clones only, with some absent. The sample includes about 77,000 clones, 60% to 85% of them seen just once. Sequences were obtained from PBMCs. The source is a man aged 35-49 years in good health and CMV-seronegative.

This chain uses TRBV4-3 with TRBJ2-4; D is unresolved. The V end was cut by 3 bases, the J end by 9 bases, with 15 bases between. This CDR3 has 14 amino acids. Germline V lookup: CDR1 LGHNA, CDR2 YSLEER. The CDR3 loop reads CASSQKTEASIQYF. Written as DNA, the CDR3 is TGCGCCAGCAGCCAGAAAACGGAAGCGTCCATTCAGTACTTC.

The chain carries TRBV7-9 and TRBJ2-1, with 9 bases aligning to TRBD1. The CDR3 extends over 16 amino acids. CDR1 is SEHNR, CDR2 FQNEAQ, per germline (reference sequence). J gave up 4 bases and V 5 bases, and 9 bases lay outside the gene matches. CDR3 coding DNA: TGTGCCAGCAGCCTTTCCCCCGGACAGGGGTACAATGAGCAGTTCTTC. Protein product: CASSLSPGQGYNEQFF.

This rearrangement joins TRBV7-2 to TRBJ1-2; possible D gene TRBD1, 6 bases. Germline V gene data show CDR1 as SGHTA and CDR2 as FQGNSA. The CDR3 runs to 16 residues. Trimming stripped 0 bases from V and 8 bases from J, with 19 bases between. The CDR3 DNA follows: TGTGCCAGCAGCTTAGCCAGGGGAGCATGGGTAGCCGGCTACACCTTC. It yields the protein CASSLARGAWVAGYTF.

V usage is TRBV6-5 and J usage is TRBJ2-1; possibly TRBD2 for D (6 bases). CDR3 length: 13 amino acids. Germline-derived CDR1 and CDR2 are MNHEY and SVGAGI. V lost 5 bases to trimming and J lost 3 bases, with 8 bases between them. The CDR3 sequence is CASSLDYYNEQFF. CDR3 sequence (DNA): TGTGCCAGCAGTCTGGACTACTACAATGAGCAGTTCTTC.

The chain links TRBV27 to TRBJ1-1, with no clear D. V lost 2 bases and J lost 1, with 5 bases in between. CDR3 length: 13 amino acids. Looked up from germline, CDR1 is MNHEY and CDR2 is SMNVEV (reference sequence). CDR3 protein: CASSLGRNTEAFF. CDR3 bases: TGTGCCAGCAGTTTAGGGAGGAACACTGAAGCTTTCTTT.

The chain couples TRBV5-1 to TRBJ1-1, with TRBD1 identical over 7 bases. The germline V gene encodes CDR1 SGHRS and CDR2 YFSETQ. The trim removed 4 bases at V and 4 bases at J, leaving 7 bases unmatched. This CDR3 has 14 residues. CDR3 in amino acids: CASSPRQGGTEAFF. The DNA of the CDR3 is TGCGCCAGCAGCCCCCGACAGGGAGGCACTGAAGCTTTCTTT.

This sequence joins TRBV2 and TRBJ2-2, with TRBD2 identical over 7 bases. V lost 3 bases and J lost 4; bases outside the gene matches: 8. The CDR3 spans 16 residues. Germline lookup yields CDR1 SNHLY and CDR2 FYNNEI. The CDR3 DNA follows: TGTGCCAGCAGTGATTCAGGACTAGGAGGCACCGGGGAGCTGTTTTTT. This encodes CASSDSGLGGTGELFF.

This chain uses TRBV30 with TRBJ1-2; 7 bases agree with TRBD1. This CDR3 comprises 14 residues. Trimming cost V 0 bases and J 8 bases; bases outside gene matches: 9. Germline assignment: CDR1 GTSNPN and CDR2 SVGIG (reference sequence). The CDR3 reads CAWSVTRGPGGYTF. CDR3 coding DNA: TGTGCCTGGAGTGTAACAAGGGGGCCAGGAGGCTACACCTTC.

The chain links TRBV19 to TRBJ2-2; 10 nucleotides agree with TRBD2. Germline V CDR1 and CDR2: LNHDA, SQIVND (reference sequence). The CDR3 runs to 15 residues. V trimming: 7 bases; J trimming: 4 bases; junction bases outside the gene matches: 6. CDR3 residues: CASINRLAGTGELFF. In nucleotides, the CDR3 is TGTGCCAGTATTAATCGACTAGCGGGCACCGGGGAGCTGTTTTTT. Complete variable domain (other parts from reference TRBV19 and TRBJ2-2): DGGITQSPKYLFRKEGQNVTLSCEQNLNHDAMYWYRQDPGQGLRLIYYSQIVNDFQKGDIAEGYSVSREKKESFPLTVTSAQKNPTAFYLCASINRLAGTGELFFGEGSRLTVL.

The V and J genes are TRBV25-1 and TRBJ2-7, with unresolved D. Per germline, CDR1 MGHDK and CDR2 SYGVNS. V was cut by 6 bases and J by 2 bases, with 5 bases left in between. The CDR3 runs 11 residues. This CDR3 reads CASRRTYEQYF. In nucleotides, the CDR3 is TGTGCCAGCAGGCGCACCTACGAGCAGTACTTC.

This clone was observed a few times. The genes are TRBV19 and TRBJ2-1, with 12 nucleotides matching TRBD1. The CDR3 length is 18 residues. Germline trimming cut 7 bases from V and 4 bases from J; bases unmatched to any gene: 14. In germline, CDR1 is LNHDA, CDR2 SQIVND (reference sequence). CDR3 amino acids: CASNKLNPGQGAYNEQFF. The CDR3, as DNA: TGTGCCAGTAATAAACTCAACCCGGGACAGGGGGCATACAATGAGCAGTTCTTC.